Given below is one TCR beta chain in context. The CDR3 runs to 18 residues. Germline V gives CDR1 LNHDA, CDR2 SQIVND (reference sequence). Germline trimming cut 5 bases from V and 0 bases from J; bases unmatched to any gene: 6. TCRdb's table, derived via immunoSEQ multiplex PCR, lists solely in-frame clones and lacks some. The sample holds 150,000 or so clones; less than 80% are singletons and the top ten take around 4.2%. The record originates from a study of blood T cell repertoires in COVID-19. Study in general: Sample material is recorded as cDNA or gDNA derived from T cells, B-cell-depleted T cells, or PBMCs.

The clonotype originates from an elderly woman with active or convalescent COVID-19. The chain is built from TRBV19 and TRBJ2-4, with TRBD2 matching over 14 bases. The specimen was peripheral blood. This CDR3 is CASSQGLAGGIAKNIQYF. The DNA for the CDR3 is TGTGCCAGTAGTCAAGGACTAGCGGGGGGCATAGCCAAAAACATTCAGTACTTC.